This T cell receptor (beta chain) emerged from a study of CD8+ T cells in alopecia areata. Turning to the study itself: Treated individuals took tofacitinib by mouth, 5 to 10 mg twice daily. Study-level points and caveats: The study found TCR sharing across patients less clear than in mice, possibly for HLA reasons. In blood and scalp, many expanded lesional clones persisted during tofacitinib. Elevated clonality characterized lesional scalp relative to normal scalp, particularly in alopecia totalis/universalis.

On this clone: Its antigen is not identified.

Treatment in this sample: oral pan-JAK inhibitor, 5-10 mg twice daily. cDNA prepared by RNA extraction and subsequent reverse transcription served as the template for sequencing. Clones were read by immunoSEQ multiplex PCR, and TCRdb kept only the in-frame ones, dropping some. Of about 150,000 clones listed, 54% were seen once; the top ten hold about 16%. J lost 5 bases, V lost 2 bases, and 4 bases had no gene match. This CDR3 contains 14 residues. CDR1 and CDR2 (germline): MNHEY, SVGAGI. The rearrangement joins TRBV6-5 to TRBJ2-7, with 9 bases lining up with TRBD1. Sample: CD8+ T cells sorted from blood, taken at week 4, from a patient treated with tofacitinib. The sequence derives from a human donor with alopecia areata. The CDR3: CASSYLGQGHEQYF. The CDR3 DNA reads as TGTGCCAGCAGTTACCTGGGACAGGGTCACGAGCAGTACTTC.